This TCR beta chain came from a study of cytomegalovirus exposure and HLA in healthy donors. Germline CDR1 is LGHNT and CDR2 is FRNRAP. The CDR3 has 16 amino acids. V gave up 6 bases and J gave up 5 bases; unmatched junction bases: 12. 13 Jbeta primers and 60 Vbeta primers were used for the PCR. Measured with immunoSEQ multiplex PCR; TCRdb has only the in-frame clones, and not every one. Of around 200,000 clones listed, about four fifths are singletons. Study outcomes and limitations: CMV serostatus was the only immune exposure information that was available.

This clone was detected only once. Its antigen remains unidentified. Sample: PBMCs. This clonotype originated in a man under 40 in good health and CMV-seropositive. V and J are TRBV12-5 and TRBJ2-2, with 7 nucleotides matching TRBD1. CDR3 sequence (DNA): TGTGCTAGTGGGATGATGGACAGGACGGATACCGGGGAGCTGTTTTTT. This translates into CASGMMDRTDTGELFF.